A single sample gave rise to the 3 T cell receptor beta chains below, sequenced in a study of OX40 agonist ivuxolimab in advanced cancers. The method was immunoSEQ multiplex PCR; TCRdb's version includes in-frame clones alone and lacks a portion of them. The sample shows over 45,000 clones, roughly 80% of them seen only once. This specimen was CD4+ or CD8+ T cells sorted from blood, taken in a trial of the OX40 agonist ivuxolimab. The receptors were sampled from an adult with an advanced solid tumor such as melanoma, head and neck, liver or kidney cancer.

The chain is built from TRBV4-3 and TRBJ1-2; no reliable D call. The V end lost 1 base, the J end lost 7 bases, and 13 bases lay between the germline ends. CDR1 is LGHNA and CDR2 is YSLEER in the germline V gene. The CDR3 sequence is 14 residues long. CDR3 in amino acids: CASSQVRSAVGYTF. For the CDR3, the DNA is TGCGCCAGCAGCCAAGTCAGGAGCGCGGTTGGCTACACCTTC.

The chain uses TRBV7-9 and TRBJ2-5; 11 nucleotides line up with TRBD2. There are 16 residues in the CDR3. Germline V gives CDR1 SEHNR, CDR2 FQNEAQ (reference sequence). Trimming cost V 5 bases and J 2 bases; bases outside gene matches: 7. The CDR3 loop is CASSPGLAERQETQYF. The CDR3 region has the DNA TGTGCCAGCAGCCCGGGACTAGCGGAGAGACAAGAGACCCAGTACTTC.

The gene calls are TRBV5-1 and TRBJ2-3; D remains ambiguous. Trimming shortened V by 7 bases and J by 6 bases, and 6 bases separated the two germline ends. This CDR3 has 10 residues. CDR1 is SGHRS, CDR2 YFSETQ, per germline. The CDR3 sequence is CASGSDTQYF. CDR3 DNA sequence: TGCGCCAGCGGGTCGGATACGCAGTATTTT.